This T cell receptor beta chain is from a study of regulatory T cells in long-lasting Graves disease (TCRdb year 2021). For context, the study as a whole: To count as having persistent Graves' disease, a patient had to have received antithyroid drug treatment for over 5 years with TSH receptor autoantibodies remaining persistently positive. The study was registered as a clinical trial and conducted in China. A total of roughly 35 samples were covered by TCR sequencing, comprising some 13 persistent and approximately 20 newly diagnosed Graves' disease patients. Persistent Graves' disease patients in the clinical cohort had taken antithyroid drugs for roughly ten years on average. This study used TCR sequencing and RNA sequencing of peripheral blood to compare persistent Graves' disease patients against newly diagnosed Graves' disease patients.

Reading the label with the study, this specimen's time point is: persistent/refractory GD, antithyroid drugs over 5 years with positive TRAb. For both TCR sequencing and RNA sequencing, RNA was extracted from PBMCs in TRIzol. The diagnosis of Graves' disease was made according to American Thyroid Association guidelines. Recruitment of patients was carried out at an endocrinology department in Xi'an, China. Each patient gave 7.5 to 10 milliliters of peripheral blood, collected in an EDTA anticoagulant tube. Ficoll Paque Plus density gradient separation was used to isolate PBMCs, and no further T cell sorting was performed. An Agilent 2100 Bioanalyzer and agarose gel were used to assess RNA quality, and a NanoDrop 2000 was used to measure RNA concentration. CDR3 length: 16 amino acids, cysteine to phenylalanine. Just CDR3 DNA is preserved here, 48 bases in frame from base 1. According to the germline V gene, CDR1 reads SGHAT and CDR2 reads FQNNGV. V is cut back by 5 bases and J by 0 bases, with 7 bases in the junction unmatched.

What the research found in general, with its limitations: The study examined only peripheral blood because the primary lesion, thyroid tissue, could not be accessed. Sequencing and analysis were restricted to the TCR beta chain. Patients with persistent disease shared more public clonotypes (around 2,700) than newly diagnosed patients did (more than 900). The small sample size was acknowledged by the authors as a limitation that may reduce accuracy. TRBV28, TRBJ1-2 and TRBJ2-5 were preferentially used in persistent disease, while TRBV20-1 and TRBJ2-1 were favored in newly diagnosed disease. Persistent Graves' disease patients showed lower TCR Shannon entropy and fewer highly expanded clones than newly diagnosed patients, suggesting clonal expansion.

Receptor libraries were prepared by multiplex PCR. The sequencer listed for this sample is Illumina HiSeq 4000. To build TCR beta libraries, CDR3 regions were amplified by Arm-PCR using iRepertoire HTBI primers. Before sequencing, the PCR products underwent gel purification. Concerning the study's data processing: Gene usage analysis of CDR3 amino acid clonotypes used the 60 to 75 TRBV and 12 to 15 TRBJ segments found across samples. Filtered high-quality paired reads were merged into contigs using COPE and FqMerger. BLAST was used to align contigs to IMGT TRBV, TRBD and TRBJ reference genes, with CDR3 defined following IMGT. Highly expanded clones were defined as clonotypes with a frequency above 0.1%. Shannon entropy served as the measure of repertoire diversity, while the Gini coefficient captured V-J evenness. Clonotypes shared by more than one individual were considered public. TCRdb reprocessing: public reads trimmed at Q25 with fastp, clones called with MiXCR, in-frame beta chains kept. Each record represents a unique CDR3 protein, reported with the most common genes and DNA among its rows. What appears here as the V and J calls and clone size reflects TCRdb's work, not the paper's. This sample has more than 650,000 distinct CDR3 sequences in its table, and about 32% of those were observed once. About 42% of the sample comes from the top ten.

This clonotype was counted at least ten times. Its antigen remains undetermined. No much larger clonotype is one base removed from it; base qualities were not supplied. The origin of this receptor is a female donor with Graves disease. Sequenced material: peripheral blood mononuclear cells (PBMCs), taken when the disease was refractory, from a patient treated with antithyroid drugs. Here the chain combines TRBV11-2 and TRBJ1-5, and TRBD1 matches 7 of the central bases. For the CDR3, the sequence is CASSPGQLNSNQPQHF. The DNA reads TGTGCCAGCAGCCCGGGACAGCTAAATAGCAATCAGCCCCAGCATTTT.